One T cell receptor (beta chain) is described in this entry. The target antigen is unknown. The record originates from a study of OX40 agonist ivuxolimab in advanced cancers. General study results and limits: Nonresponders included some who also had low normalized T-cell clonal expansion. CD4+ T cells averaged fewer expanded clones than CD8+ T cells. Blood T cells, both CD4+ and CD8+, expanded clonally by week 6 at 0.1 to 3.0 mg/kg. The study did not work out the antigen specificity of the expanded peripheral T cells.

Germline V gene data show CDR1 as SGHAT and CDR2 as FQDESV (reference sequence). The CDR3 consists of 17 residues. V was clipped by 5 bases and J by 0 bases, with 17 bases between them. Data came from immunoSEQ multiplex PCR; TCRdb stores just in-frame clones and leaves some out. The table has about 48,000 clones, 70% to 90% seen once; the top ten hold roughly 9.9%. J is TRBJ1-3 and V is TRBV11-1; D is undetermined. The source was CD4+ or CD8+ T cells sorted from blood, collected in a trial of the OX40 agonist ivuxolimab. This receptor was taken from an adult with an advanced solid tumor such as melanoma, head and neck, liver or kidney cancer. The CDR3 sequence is CASSPRTDYISGNTIYF. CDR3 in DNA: TGTGCCAGCAGCCCTAGGACGGATTACATCTCTGGAAACACCATATATTTT.